This T cell receptor beta chain was profiled in a study of T cell changes during pregnancy in multiple sclerosis. This clone was observed once. Some clones are missing from TCRdb's copy, which holds only in-frame ones; the method was immunoSEQ multiplex PCR. The table records about 28,000 clones, roughly nine tenths of them present only once. The CDR3 spans 15 residues. The germline CDR1 and CDR2 sequences are LNHDA and SQIVND (reference sequence). Trimming stripped 6 bases from V and 9 bases from J, with 21 bases between. The chain joins TRBV19 to TRBJ2-1; perhaps TRBD1 as D (6 bases). The clonotype was recovered from a female donor in good health, enrolled as a control in a pregnancy study. The input for sequencing was CD4+ T cells from peripheral blood mononuclear cells, taken in the first trimester of pregnancy. Here the CDR3 DNA reads TGTGCCAGTAGCTACTATAGGGGTCAGGGGTTTGAGCAGTTCTTC. Translation gives CASSYYRGQGFEQFF.